Listed here are 25 T cell receptor beta chains from one sample, sequenced in a study of beta chain bispecific antibodies for T cell cancers. Their antigen targets remain unknown. Either OKT3 anti-CD3 antibody or CD3/CD28 beads expanded T cells from blood mononuclear cells over 3 days. From the 5' RACE reads, TCRdb called clonotypes with MiXCR, one entry per CDR3 protein. This table has about 9,000 distinct CDR3 sequences, roughly 2.4% appearing once. Study outcomes and limitations: The leukemia cells, rather than normal T cells, gave most of the targeted TRBV signal.

Specimen: T cells from a healthy donor cultured with Jurkat leukemia cells, collected from a culture containing an anti-CD19 bispecific antibody. These receptors came from a human donor in good health. Some clones in this sample may be carry-over from other donors' samples.

The table lists this clonotype with many counts. The chain links TRBV29-1 to TRBJ1-2, with D maybe TRBD1 (5 bases). The V and J ends lost 4 bases and 1 base respectively, with 25 bases between them. CDR1 and CDR2 (germline): SQVTM, ANQGSEA. The CDR3 consists of 18 residues. The CDR3 loop is CSVGRGIALSGVNYGYTF. The CDR3 DNA follows: TGCAGCGTTGGGCGGGGGATTGCTCTATCGGGGGTTAACTATGGCTACACCTTC.

This clonotype was seen ten or more times. The chain is built from TRBV7-3 and TRBJ2-1, with D perhaps matching TRBD1 (5 bases). V lost 4 bases, J lost 2 bases, and 9 bases lay in between. The CDR3 is made up of 14 amino acids. Germline loops: CDR1 SGHTA, CDR2 FQGTGA. The CDR3 reads CASSSMGPYNEQFF. Written as DNA, the CDR3 is TGTGCCAGCAGCTCAATGGGGCCCTACAATGAGCAGTTCTTC.

The chain is built from TRBV20-1 and TRBJ1-1; D possibly corresponds to TRBD1 (6 bases). The CDR3 consists of 13 residues. In germline, CDR1 is DFQATT, CDR2 SNEGSKA (reference sequence). V was trimmed by 5 bases and J by 5 bases, leaving 15 bases between them. The CDR3 reads CSAYPGEGTEAFF. CDR3 nucleotide sequence: TGCAGTGCTTATCCAGGGGAGGGGACTGAAGCTTTCTTT.

This clonotype was observed at least ten times. The rearrangement uses TRBV5-1 and TRBJ2-5; D may be TRBD2 (5 bases). This CDR3 region has 13 residues. Per the germline V gene, CDR1 is SGHRS and CDR2 is YFSETQ. V was cut by 4 bases and J by 3 bases, with 10 bases left in between. CDR3 protein: CASSPPEEETQYF. The CDR3 DNA sequence: TGCGCCAGCAGCCCGCCGGAGGAAGAGACCCAGTACTTC.

In its sample, this clonotype was seen many times. J is TRBJ1-5 and V is TRBV24-1, with D maybe TRBD1 (6 bases). Trimming pared 2 bases from V and 6 bases from J, leaving 16 bases between. This CDR3 has 16 residues. Per the germline V gene, CDR1 is KGHDR and CDR2 is SFDVKD. CDR3 residues: CATSDSKLGAGQPQHF. Written as DNA, the CDR3 is TGTGCCACCAGTGATTCAAAATTGGGGGCAGGTCAGCCCCAGCATTTT.

This clonotype was recorded at least ten times. The V and J genes are TRBV10-1 and TRBJ1-6, with D possibly TRBD1 on 6 matching bases. The V end was cut by 0 bases, the J end by 8 bases, with 11 bases between. CDR1 is WNHNN, CDR2 SYGVQD, per germline (reference sequence). The CDR3 is 15 residues long. CDR3 protein: CASSESTGWDSPLHF. As DNA, the CDR3 is TGCGCCAGCAGTGAGTCTACAGGGTGGGATTCACCCCTCCACTTT.

This clonotype was seen ten or more times. CDR3 protein: CASQDGSWQFNSPLHF. CDR3 bases: TGTGCCAGCCAGGACGGTTCTTGGCAGTTTAATTCACCCCTCCACTTT. The rearrangement joins TRBV7-2 to TRBJ1-6, with D hard to call. CDR1 and CDR2 from the germline V gene are SGHTA and FQGNSA. The CDR3 has 16 residues. Trimming removed 8 bases at V and 6 bases at J, with 20 bases between.

This clonotype was seen repeatedly, ten times or more. The chain uses TRBV20-1 and TRBJ1-3, with no clear D. V lost 6 bases and J lost 6, with 12 bases in between. The germline V gene encodes CDR1 DFQATT and CDR2 SNEGSKA (reference sequence). CDR3 size: 12 residues. The CDR3 bases are TGCAGTGCCGAGGACCGGCTAAACACCATATATTTT. Residues: CSAEDRLNTIYF.

The sample holds many counts of this clonotype. This chain uses TRBV9 with TRBJ1-5; no definite D call. The CDR3 loop spans 14 amino acids. In germline, CDR1 is SGDLS, CDR2 YYNGEE. Trimming took 2 bases from V and 6 from J, leaving 12 bases between them. The CDR3 bases are TGTGCCAGCAGCGTGGGCAGGCCGGGTCAGCCCCAGCATTTT. This codes for CASSVGRPGQPQHF.

This clonotype was recorded at least ten times. J is TRBJ2-1 and V is TRBV5-5; D remains ambiguous. Germline loops: CDR1 SGHKS, CDR2 YYEKEE (reference sequence). The V end lost 1 base, the J end lost 0 bases, and 8 bases lay between the germline ends. CDR3 length: 15 residues. The DNA for the CDR3 is TGTGCCAGCAGCTTGAGCTCGAGCTCCTACAATGAGCAGTTCTTC. Translation: CASSLSSSSYNEQFF. Filled out from reference TRBV5-5 and TRBJ2-1, the complete variable domain reads DAGVTQSPTHLIKTRGQQVTLRCSPISGHKSVSWYQQVLGQGPQFIFQYYEKEERGRGNFPDRFSARQFPNYSSELNVNALLLGDSALYLCASSLSSSSYNEQFFGPGTRLTVL.

Relative to its sample, this clonotype is medium-sized (0.01 to 0.1%). This rearrangement joins TRBV28 to TRBJ1-1; D is ambiguous. V lost 0 bases and J 4 bases, leaving 9 bases between the germline ends. Germline lookup yields CDR1 MDHEN and CDR2 SYDVKM. The length of the CDR3 is 14 residues. The DNA of the CDR3 is TGTGCCAGCAGTTTATGGGCAGGCGGCACTGAAGCTTTCTTT. Amino acid sequence: CASSLWAGGTEAFF.

This clonotype occurred many times. V is TRBV13 and J is TRBJ2-7, with a weak D call TRBD1 (5 bases). The germline gives CDR1 PRHDT, CDR2 FYEKMQ (reference sequence). The CDR3 runs to 13 residues. V was pared by 5 bases and J by 3 bases, with 11 bases between. This CDR3 is CASSPGRDYEQYF. CDR3 DNA: TGTGCCAGCAGCCCCGGCAGGGACTACGAGCAGTACTTC.

Ten or more counts support this clonotype. The chain links TRBV6-5 to TRBJ2-7; TRBD1 matches at 8 bases. V was clipped by 7 bases and J by 2 bases; unmatched bases: 4. Germline CDR1 and CDR2: MNHEY and SVGAGI. This CDR3 region has 13 residues. CDR3 amino acids: CASKGRGPYEQYF. CDR3 DNA: TGTGCCAGCAAAGGCAGGGGGCCCTACGAGCAGTACTTC.

This clonotype was observed many times. The chain links TRBV19 to TRBJ1-5; D not certain. Germline-derived CDR1 and CDR2 are LNHDA and SQIVND (reference sequence). The CDR3 totals 16 residues. V lost 3 bases and J lost 5, with 17 bases in between. The CDR3: CASSISGWIVDQPQHF. The CDR3 DNA is TGTGCCAGTAGTATTTCCGGATGGATCGTGGATCAGCCCCAGCATTTT. Full variable domain (missing parts from reference TRBV19 and TRBJ1-5): DGGITQSPKYLFRKEGQNVTLSCEQNLNHDAMYWYRQDPGQGLRLIYYSQIVNDFQKGDIAEGYSVSREKKESFPLTVTSAQKNPTAFYLCASSISGWIVDQPQHFGDGTRLSIL.

This clonotype occurred many times. The gene calls are TRBV13 and TRBJ2-5; 8 bases are shared with TRBD2. Unmatched junction bases numbered 13, after V lost 5 bases and J lost 2 bases. This CDR3 contains 17 residues. In germline, CDR1 is PRHDT, CDR2 FYEKMQ (reference sequence). The CDR3 region is CASSNRAGGKKQETQYF. The CDR3 nucleotides read TGTGCCAGCAGCAACAGGGCGGGGGGTAAAAAGCAAGAGACCCAGTACTTC.

This clonotype has ten or more counts. The genes are TRBV2 and TRBJ2-7; D uncertain. The CDR3 runs to 13 residues. V lost 3 bases and J lost 6, with 12 bases in between. The germline CDR1 and CDR2 sequences are SNHLY and FYNNEI. The CDR3 is CASSDSDWGEQYF. CDR3 bases: TGTGCCAGCAGTGACAGTGATTGGGGCGAGCAGTACTTC.

This clonotype occurred many times. This chain connects TRBV4-1 to TRBJ2-7, with a tentative D call TRBD2 (6 bases). Germline V gene data show CDR1 as MGHRA and CDR2 as YSYEKL. The CDR3 consists of 15 residues. V dropped 1 base and J dropped 2 bases, with 12 bases sitting between them. CDR3 bases: TGCGCCAGCAGCCAAGGACGACTAGAACCCTACGAGCAGTACTTC. It specifies CASSQGRLEPYEQYF.

Ten or more counts support this clonotype. The chain is built from TRBV7-8 and TRBJ2-3; unclear D gene. The CDR3 consists of 14 residues. With 5 bases removed from V and 2 bases from J, the gap between germline ends came to 11 bases. From germline, CDR1 is SGHVS and CDR2 FQNEAQ. CDR3 region: CASSPRHPTDTQYF. CDR3 nucleotide sequence: TGTGCCAGCAGCCCGCGCCATCCCACAGATACGCAGTATTTT.

This clonotype showed up many times. The chain uses TRBV28 and TRBJ1-1; D is undetermined. Looked up from germline, CDR1 is MDHEN and CDR2 is SYDVKM. There are 11 residues in the CDR3. Trimming left V 7 bases short and J 11 bases short, with 14 bases between. The CDR3 DNA reads TGTGCCAGCACTGAGTCCTTCGGGGCTTTCTTT. This encodes CASTESFGAFF. The full variable domain, rest sourced from reference TRBV28 and TRBJ1-1, is DVKVTQSSRYLVKRTGEKVFLECVQDMDHENMFWYRQDPGLGLRLIYFSYDVKMKEKGDIPEGYSVSREKKERFSLILESASTNQTSMYLCASTESFGAFFGQGTRLTVV.

This clonotype was seen ten or more times. This chain links TRBV7-9 with TRBJ1-1; D unresolved. V gave up 5 bases and J gave up 4 bases, with 11 bases separating them. The CDR3 consists of 13 residues. CDR1 SEHNR and CDR2 FQNEAQ come from the germline V gene (reference sequence). The CDR3 reads CASSPDSPTEAFF. For the CDR3, the DNA is TGTGCCAGCAGCCCAGATAGTCCCACTGAAGCTTTCTTT. Supplemented by reference TRBV7-9 and TRBJ1-1, the full variable domain reads DTGVSQNPRHKITKRGQNVTFRCDPISEHNRLYWYRQTLGQGPEFLTYFQNEAQLEKSRLLSDRFSAERPKGSFSTLEIQRTEQGDSAMYLCASSPDSPTEAFFGQGTRLTVV.

This clonotype was seen at least ten times. The chain recombines TRBV6-1 with TRBJ2-5, with D maybe TRBD1 (5 bases). Trimming stripped 5 bases from V and 2 bases from J, with 12 bases between. Germline CDR1 and CDR2: MNHNS and SASEGT. The CDR3 spans 14 residues. The CDR3 DNA reads TGTGCCAGCAGTCTATTGACAGCTCAAGAGACCCAGTACTTC. Protein sequence: CASSLLTAQETQYF.

This clonotype appeared many times. The chain recombines TRBV27 with TRBJ2-1; TRBD1 is a possible D gene (6 bases). Trimming pared 5 bases from V and 9 bases from J, leaving 20 bases between. The CDR3 has 15 residues. Germline CDR1 and CDR2: MNHEY and SMNVEV (reference sequence). CDR3 nucleotides: TGTGCCAGCAGTGAGGGACACACCCCTTCGGGTGAGCAGTTCTTC. This sequence encodes CASSEGHTPSGEQFF.

This clonotype was seen ten or more times. V is TRBV29-1 and J is TRBJ2-1; 11 bases are shared with TRBD2. CDR1 and CDR2 (germline): SQVTM, ANQGSEA. The CDR3 has 14 residues. Losses at the gene ends were 1 base for V and 15 bases for J; bases not matched to a gene: 11. The CDR3 region has the DNA TGCAGCGTTGAAGGAGCGATAGCGGGGGGGCCATGGTTCTTC. It is translated as CSVEGAIAGGPWFF.

Many counts were recorded for this clonotype. The chain uses TRBV12-3 or TRBV12-4 and TRBJ2-1; D uncertain. V dropped 4 bases and J dropped 4 bases, with 14 bases sitting between them. The CDR3 totals 15 residues. DNA of the CDR3: TGTGCCAGCAGTTCCCCGGTCTCCGTATACAATGAGCAGTTCTTC. Protein sequence: CASSSPVSVYNEQFF.

This clonotype has ten or more counts. Written as DNA, the CDR3 is TGCAGTGCTAGACGAGGGGATGAAGCTTTCTTT. This codes for CSARRGDEAFF. The chain joins TRBV20-1 to TRBJ1-1, with D possibly matching TRBD1 (5 bases). Deletions cut 2 bases from V and 7 bases from J, with 8 bases between. CDR1 DFQATT and CDR2 SNEGSKA come from the germline V gene (reference sequence). This CDR3 spans 11 amino acids.